The rows below give T cell receptor beta chains drawn from one sample of a study of OX40 agonist ivuxolimab in advanced cancers. Method: immunoSEQ multiplex PCR; TCRdb's copy keeps in-frame clones and lacks some. The table lists roughly 63,000 clones, approximately 90% of them singletons, with about 1.2% in the top ten. The starting material was CD4+ or CD8+ T cells sorted from blood, obtained in a trial of the OX40 agonist ivuxolimab. These receptors originate from an adult with an advanced solid tumor such as melanoma, head and neck, liver or kidney cancer. Both conserved end residues are part of each CDR3. D genes are given only for firm matches. Clone size is stated in some rows and not others, as once, few, many or a class when expanded.

>.|15|TRBV6-1|TRBJ2-7|.
TGTGCCAGCATAAGGTCTGCGGTGGGCTCCTACGAGCAGTACTTC
CASIRSAVGSYEQYF
>.|15|TRBV18|TRBJ1-1|.
TGTGCCAGCTCACCGCGAGGGCAATCCAACACTGAAGCTTTCTTT
CASSPRGQSNTEAFF
>once|14|TRBV18|TRBJ1-1|TRBD1
TGTGCCAGCTCCTGGGACAGGCAGGTCACTGAAGCTTTCTTT
CASSWDRQVTEAFF
>few|15|TRBV7-6|TRBJ2-3|.
TGTGCCAGCAGCTTAGCCGCTACCTTGAGGGGTCCACAGTATTTT
CASSLAATLRGPQYF
>.|18|TRBV19|TRBJ1-1|.
TGTGCCAGTAGCCTCATACCGGGGTTAATGATGTGGAACACTGAAGCTTTCTTT
CASSLIPGLMMWNTEAFF
>.|13|TRBV2|TRBJ1-3|.
TGTGCCAGCAAAGGCGCCTTTTTTAACACCATATATTTT
CASKGAFFNTIYF
>.|13|TRBV6-5|TRBJ1-2|TRBD1
TGTGCCAGCAGTCGGGACAGGAGCTATGGCTACACCTTC
CASSRDRSYGYTF
>few|14|TRBV18|TRBJ1-6|TRBD1
TGTGCCAGCTCACCACCGACAGGGGGTTCACCCCTCCACTTT
CASSPPTGGSPLHF
>.|16|TRBV27|TRBJ2-2|.
TGTGCCAGCAGTTTGGTGACAGCCAAGAACACCGGGGAGCTGTTTTTT
CASSLVTAKNTGELFF
>.|14|TRBV11-2|TRBJ1-4|.
TGTGCCAGCAGCCCGGGGAGGGCACCTGAAAAACTGTTTTTT
CASSPGRAPEKLFF
>.|14|TRBV18|TRBJ2-3|TRBD2
TGTGCCAGCTCACTGGGGGGGAATACAGATACGCAGTATTTT
CASSLGGNTDTQYF
>once|17|TRBV7-6|TRBJ1-3|TRBD1
TGTGCCAGCAGTCGACAGGGATGGAGAAGCTCTGGAAACACCATATATTTT
CASSRQGWRSSGNTIYF
>.|13|TRBV7-9|TRBJ2-7|.
TGTGCCAGCAAAACCGGGACGGGCTACGAGCAGTACTTC
CASKTGTGYEQYF
>few|19|TRBV5-1|TRBJ2-5|.
TGCGCCAGCAGCTTGTTTTTGCCTAATGTCGGACGGACCCAAGAGACCCAGTACTTC
CASSLFLPNVGRTQETQYF
>.|11|TRBV5-1|TRBJ2-7|.
TGCGCCAGCAGCTTGGATAGCGAGCAGTACTTC
CASSLDSEQYF
>.|14|TRBV5-1|TRBJ1-2|TRBD1
TGCGCCAGCAGCATCATCGACAGGGACTATGGCTACACCTTC
CASSIIDRDYGYTF
>.|10|TRBV6-1|TRBJ2-7|.
TGTGCCTCGGGAGCCTACGAGCAGTACTTC
CASGAYEQYF
>.|16|TRBV18|TRBJ2-1|TRBD2
TGTGCCAGCTCACCACGGACTAGCGGGGGGGCCAATGAGCAGTTCTTC
CASSPRTSGGANEQFF
>.|16|TRBV5-6|TRBJ2-1|TRBD2
TGTGCCAGCAGCCCGATTCAGGCCGGGACTAGCGGGGAGCAGTTCTTC
CASSPIQAGTSGEQFF
>few|15|TRBV4-1|TRBJ2-7|.
TGCGCCAGCAGCCAACCAGGCAGGGGAGAGCGAGAGCAGTACTTC
CASSQPGRGEREQYF
>.|15|TRBV18|TRBJ2-3|.
TGTGCCAGCTCCCCACAGGGACCAGGTTTAGATACGCAGTATTTT
CASSPQGPGLDTQYF
>.|14|TRBV21-1|TRBJ2-7|.
TGTGCCAGCAGCCACCGGGACAGGGTTCACGAGCAGTACTTC
CASSHRDRVHEQYF
>.|15|TRBV2|TRBJ2-5|.
TGTGCCAGCAGTGAATACCGTGCCGGTCAAGAGACCCAGTACTTC
CASSEYRAGQETQYF
>.|16|TRBV7-9|TRBJ2-1|.
TGTGCCAGCAGCTTAGCGTCGGGGACACGGGACAATGAGCAGTTCTTC
CASSLASGTRDNEQFF
>.|15|TRBV19|TRBJ2-2|.
TGTGCCAGTAGGGAGACGGGTATCGCGATTGGGGAGCTGTTTTTT
CASRETGIAIGELFF
>.|13|TRBV2|TRBJ1-5|.
TGTGCCAGCAGTGTGGGTAGGGATCAGCCCCAGCATTTT
CASSVGRDQPQHF
>.|16|TRBV10-3|TRBJ1-1|TRBD1
TGTGCCATCAGTGACGACTCCGGGACAGGGAACACTGAAGCTTTCTTT
CAISDDSGTGNTEAFF
>.|14|TRBV19|TRBJ2-7|.
TGTGCCAGTAGTACGATGACAGGTTCCTACGAGCAGTACTTC
CASSTMTGSYEQYF
>.|15|TRBV18|TRBJ2-7|TRBD1
TGTGCCAGCTCACTCGCCGGGACAGGCTCCTACGAGCAGTACTTC
CASSLAGTGSYEQYF
>.|15|TRBV12-5|TRBJ1-6|.
TGTGCTAGTGGTTTGGAAGACAGGCCCAATTCACCCCTCCACTTT
CASGLEDRPNSPLHF
>.|14|TRBV11-3|TRBJ2-1|TRBD1
TGTGCCAGCAGCCAAGGACAGGAGCACAATGAGCAGTTCTTC
CASSQGQEHNEQFF
>.|17|TRBV27|TRBJ1-2|TRBD1
TGTGCCAGCAGTTCCCTTGGGCAGGGGGCGATTGTGGAAGGCTACACCTTC
CASSSLGQGAIVEGYTF
>once|15|TRBV6-1|TRBJ1-2|.
TGTGCCAGCAGTGAAATGCGGGTGCGTACCTATGGCTACACCTTC
CASSEMRVRTYGYTF
>.|17|TRBV7-9|TRBJ2-1|TRBD2
TGTGCCAGCAGCTTAGTAAAGTCCGCGGGGGACTACAATGAGCAGTTCTTC
CASSLVKSAGDYNEQFF
>.|14|TRBV5-1|TRBJ2-3|TRBD1
TGCGCCAGCAGCACCGGGACAGGGCGGGATACGCAGTATTTT
CASSTGTGRDTQYF
>.|16|TRBV5-1|TRBJ1-3|.
TGCGCCAGCAGCCCGAACGACACGATTTCTGGAAACACCATATATTTT
CASSPNDTISGNTIYF
>few|13|TRBV6-1|TRBJ1-6|.
TGTGCCAGCAGTGGTACTAATAATTCACCCCTCCACTTT
CASSGTNNSPLHF
>.|13|TRBV7-9|TRBJ1-2|.
TGTGCCAGCAGCTGGGGTACCAACTATGGCTACACCTTC
CASSWGTNYGYTF
>.|13|TRBV6-5|TRBJ1-1|.
TGTGCCAGCAGTCCCGACCGTCCCTCTGAAGCTTTCTTT
CASSPDRPSEAFF
>few|12|TRBV11-2|TRBJ1-1|.
TGTGCCAGCAGCTTAGTGGTTGCTGAAGCTTTCTTT
CASSLVVAEAFF